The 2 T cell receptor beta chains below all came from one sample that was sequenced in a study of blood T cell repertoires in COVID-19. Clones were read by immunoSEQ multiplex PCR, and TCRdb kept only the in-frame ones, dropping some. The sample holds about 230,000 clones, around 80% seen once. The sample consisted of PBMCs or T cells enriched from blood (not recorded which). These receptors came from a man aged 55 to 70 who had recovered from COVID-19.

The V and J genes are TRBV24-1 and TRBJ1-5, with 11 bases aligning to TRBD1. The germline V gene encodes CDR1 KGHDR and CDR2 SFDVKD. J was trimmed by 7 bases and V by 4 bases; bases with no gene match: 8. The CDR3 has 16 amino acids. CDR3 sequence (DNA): TGTGCCACCAGTGACCAAGGACAGGGGGCTCAGCAGCCCCAGCATTTT. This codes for CATSDQGQGAQQPQHF.

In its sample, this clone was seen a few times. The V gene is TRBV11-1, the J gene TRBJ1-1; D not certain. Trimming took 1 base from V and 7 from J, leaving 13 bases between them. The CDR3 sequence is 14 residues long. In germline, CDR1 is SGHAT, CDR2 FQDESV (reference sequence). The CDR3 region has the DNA TGTGCCAGCAGCTTAGATACCCTGACTAGTGAAGCTTTCTTT. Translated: CASSLDTLTSEAFF.